Sequencing of this T cell receptor beta chain was carried out in a study of PD-L1 blockade in urothelial cancer listed by TCRdb under 2017. In terms of the full investigation: Therapy was started at some point between 2013 and 2015 for all patients, and atezolizumab 1,200 mg was administered intravenously every 3 weeks. In the same patients who had TCR sequencing, pretreatment tumors also underwent whole exome sequencing and RNA sequencing. Patients had an ECOG performance status of 0 or 1 and had received between 0 and 3 prior chemotherapy regimens. Blood samples yielded a median of approximately 150,000 T cells and some 80,000 unique TCRs, with median clonality approximately 0.08. Several patients reached durable clinical benefit, while around 19 patients did not. Durable clinical benefit was defined as progression-free survival longer than 6 months, and TCR features were also tested against progression-free and overall survival. Pretreatment tumor samples and matched peripheral blood, collected serially before and after atezolizumab treatment, underwent TCR sequencing. About nine tenths of the roughly 29 patients were males with bladder-origin urothelial cancer, and about 65% of the 29 reported a prior smoking history. An exploratory multi-omic analysis was conducted of the somatic, immune and clinical correlates of response to PD-L1 blockade with atezolizumab in urothelial cancer. Blood samples were analyzed at 3 weeks after treatment start (second dose) and at 6 weeks after treatment start. Some 30 patients had pretreatment blood TCR-seq, about 24 had at least one posttreatment blood collection, and about 24 had tumor TCR-seq.

Study-wide conclusions, independent of this receptor: Improved progression-free and overall survival was associated with having pretreatment peripheral blood TCR clonality below the median. Because the sample size was small (n = 29) and many of the analyses were exploratory, the results are meant to be hypothesis-generating. At 3 weeks after the start of treatment, tumor-associated TCR clones in peripheral blood had expanded more in patients with durable benefit (n of about 21, p = 0.022).

On this clone: Its specific antigen is unknown. One end of the junction does not line up with germline, which may come from a read error.

Synthetic TCR analog templates were spiked into each PCR to estimate absolute template abundance from read counts. Using the immunoSEQ assay, TCRbeta CDR3 regions were amplified from genomic DNA with bias-controlled V and J gene primers. Rearranged TCRbeta segments were sequenced at approximately 20X coverage. In the source study's methods: Sequencing errors were corrected by clustering, and CDR3s were annotated against IMGT so that V, D and J genes could be assigned. Only productive TCRbeta rearrangements were used in downstream analyses, excluding out-of-frame or stop-codon sequences. To compute clonality, Shannon entropy was normalized by the log of the number of unique productive sequences and then subtracted from one. Fisher's exact test with Benjamini-Hochberg correction, at a threshold of adjusted p below 0.01, was used to find clones that differed between time points or between blood and tumor. TCRdb carries this immuneACCESS record with in-frame sequences only. Its versions omit some clonotypes, under half of them owing to an unresolved V gene in the studies checked, with the rest unexplained. From that table come the V and J calls and clone size; the DNA was used to work out D and trimming. This sample lists about 49,000 clones; nearly 90% were detected once. The ten biggest clones cover about 8% of the sample.

The CDR3 contains 19 residues, cysteine and phenylalanine counted. The entry retains the CDR3 DNA only, 57 bases that are in frame from base 1. For CDR1 and CDR2, the germline V gene lists MDHEN and SYDVKM. The cohort comprised approximately 30 patients with locally advanced or metastatic urothelial carcinoma treated at Memorial Sloan Kettering on a trial protocol. Peripheral blood mononuclear cells were collected from each patient pretreatment and during treatment, giving between 1 and 8 total time points per patient. The Qiagen DNeasy Blood extraction kit was used to purify genomic DNA from total PBMCs and tumor samples. PBMCs were collected pretreatment and during treatment and were isolated and stored as previously described.

The source of this sequence is a man in his sixties with urothelial cancer. The V gene is TRBV28 and the J gene is TRBJ2-7; TRBD1 matches 9 bases in the middle. This material consisted of PBMCs, taken around atezolizumab (anti-PD-L1) treatment. The CDR3 is CASSLAPLKNRGRKGWGSF. The nucleotide sequence is TGTGCCAGCAGTTTAGCCCCCCTCAAGAACAGGGGGCGCAAGGGTTGGGGGTCATTC.